This TCR beta chain appears in the sequencing data of a study of T cells in Graves' hyperthyroidism and ophthalmopathy. Study conclusions and caveats: Ophthalmopathy, as predicted by the model, came a median around 7 months after the prediction. Within blood appeared most thyroid clonotypes that had expanded above 0.001.

Amplification of TCR beta CDR3 regions used RNA as the template. HTBI primers were employed in a first-round RT-PCR of the TCR CDR3. TCRdb reprocessed the multiplex PCR reads with MiXCR, giving one entry per CDR3 protein. The sample includes about 700,000 distinct CDR3 sequences, about 14% seen only once; the top ten take about a tenth. A remark on this clonotype: The target antigen is unknown. A much larger clone sits a single nucleotide away, making a read error possible.

CDR3 size: 15 residues. Germline V gene lookup returns CDR1 KGHDR and CDR2 SFDVKD. The study defined stable Graves' hyperthyroidism as no ophthalmopathy progression within 18 months. Isolation of PBMCs was performed on 8.5 to 10 ml fresh peripheral blood. The chain is built from TRBV24-1 and TRBJ2-1; possible D gene TRBD2, 5 bases. Sequenced sample: blood. This TCR came from a woman under 30 with Graves' hyperthyroidism. The CDR3 sequence is CATSDIPSSYNEQSF. CDR3 in DNA: TGTGCCACCAGTGACATCCCTAGCTCCTACAATGAGCAGTCCTTC.